The 17 T cell receptor beta chains listed next were all sequenced from one sample in a study of T cells in Graves' hyperthyroidism and ophthalmopathy. TCR beta CDR3 regions were amplified from RNA transcripts. During a first-round RT-PCR of the TCR CDR3, the HTBI primer set was used. TCRdb reprocessed the multiplex PCR reads via MiXCR and lists one record per CDR3 protein. The sample lists over 150,000 distinct CDR3 sequences, about a sixth occurring once. The sample consisted of blood. The receptors were sampled from a woman aged 45-60 years with Graves' hyperthyroidism.

With regard to this clonotype: Being one base from a much bigger clone, this may be a read error. Lacking the conserved final phenylalanine or tryptophan, this CDR3 likely reflects a read error. The gene calls are TRBV5-1 and TRBJ1-1, with TRBD1 matching 9 bases. V trimming: 4 bases; J trimming: 4 bases; junction bases outside the gene matches: 5. From germline, CDR1 is SGHRS and CDR2 YFSETQ. The CDR3 runs to 14 residues. CDR3 residues: CASSLTGGITEAFL. CDR3 bases: TGCGCCAGCAGCCTGACAGGGGGGATCACTGAAGCTTTCCTT.

This clonotype appeared many times. V gene TRBV18 combines with J gene TRBJ1-1; D not certain. CDR1 KGHSH and CDR2 LQKENI come from the germline V gene. Trimming took 6 bases from V and 1 from J, leaving 18 bases between them. The CDR3 length is 16 residues. The chain's CDR3 is CASSLTPRSENTEAFF. CDR3 nucleotides: TGTGCCAGCTCTCTGACCCCGAGGTCCGAGAACACTGAAGCTTTCTTT.

This chain joins TRBV6-1 and TRBJ2-5; TRBD2 aligns across 7 bases. Germline assignment: CDR1 MNHNS and CDR2 SASEGT. This CDR3 spans 18 amino acids. The V and J ends lost 2 bases and 6 bases, in that order; junction bases with no gene match: 18. CDR3 sequence: CASSELRGRGTFGKTQYF. CDR3 sequence (DNA): TGTGCCAGCAGTGAATTGCGAGGGCGGGGGACTTTTGGGAAGACCCAGTACTTC.

This clonotype was picked up many times. CDR3 sequence reads: CASSTYDPGTGVKDTQYF. The CDR3 coding sequence is TGTGCCAGTAGTACGTACGACCCGGGGACAGGGGTGAAGGATACGCAGTATTTT. V usage is TRBV19 and J usage is TRBJ2-3; 10 nucleotides match TRBD1. This CDR3 has 18 residues. Germline V gene lookup returns CDR1 LNHDA and CDR2 SQIVND (reference sequence). The V and J ends lost 4 bases and 6 bases, in that order; junction bases with no gene match: 16.

This clonotype was found many times. Here the CDR3 reads CASQTTLGEKLFF. CDR3 DNA: TGCGCCAGCCAGACCACCCTGGGGGAAAAACTGTTTTTT. The chain carries TRBV10-1 and TRBJ1-4; D gene uncertain. V dropped 8 bases and J dropped 8 bases, with 15 bases sitting between them. Germline CDR1 WNHNN, CDR2 SYGVQD (reference sequence). This CDR3 contains 13 residues.

This clonotype came up many times. V is TRBV28 and J is TRBJ2-1; D tentatively reads TRBD1 or TRBD2 (5 bases each). CDR3 size: 19 residues. Germline V gives CDR1 MDHEN, CDR2 SYDVKM. Trimming removed 2 bases from V and 5 bases from J, with 25 bases in between. In DNA, the CDR3 is TGTGCCAGCAGTTTAAGACCAGGGAGTACCTTGGGAAAGAACAATGAGCAGTTCTTC. It translates to CASSLRPGSTLGKNNEQFF. Based on the CDR3 plus reference TRBV28 and TRBJ2-1, the full variable domain is DVKVTQSSRYLVKRTGEKVFLECVQDMDHENMFWYRQDPGLGLRLIYFSYDVKMKEKGDIPEGYSVSREKKERFSLILESASTNQTSMYLCASSLRPGSTLGKNNEQFFGPGTRLTVL.

The chain recombines TRBV5-1 with TRBJ2-5; tentatively, D is TRBD2 (5 bases). CDR3 size: 13 residues. V gave up 4 bases and J gave up 5 bases, with 12 bases separating them. Germline V CDR1 and CDR2: SGHRS, YFSETQ. CDR3 region: CASSKGDRETQYF. CDR3 DNA: TGCGCCAGCAGCAAGGGAGATAGGGAGACCCAGTACTTC.

This clonotype has a count of ten or more. J is TRBJ2-7 and V is TRBV2; D tentatively fits TRBD1 or TRBD2 (5 bases each). The CDR3 consists of 13 residues. Germline-derived CDR1 and CDR2 are SNHLY and FYNNEI. The V end was cut by 3 bases, the J end by 4 bases, with 10 bases between. CDR3 sequence: CASSESWGYEQYF. The CDR3 bases are TGTGCCAGCAGTGAGTCATGGGGGTACGAGCAGTACTTC.

In this sample, this clonotype turned up many times. The chain recombines TRBV3-1 with TRBJ2-1, with D unclear. The CDR3 runs 12 residues. Per the germline V gene, CDR1 is LGHDT and CDR2 is YNNKEL (reference sequence). V lost 2 bases and J 4 bases, leaving 3 bases between the germline ends. The CDR3 reads CASSQPYNEQFF. The CDR3 region has the DNA TGTGCCAGCAGCCAACCATACAATGAGCAGTTCTTC.

This clonotype was recorded at least ten times. The genes are TRBV15 and TRBJ2-2, with TRBD1 matching over 11 bases. J was trimmed by 6 bases and V by 5 bases; bases with no gene match: 8. Germline V gene sequence: CDR1 LNHNV, CDR2 YYDKDF (reference sequence). The CDR3 is 16 amino acids. In nucleotides, the CDR3 is TGTGCCACCAGCGCGAGGACAGGGGGCTTTGCCGGGGAGCTGTTTTTT. Translating gives CATSARTGGFAGELFF.

The chain combines TRBV6-1 with TRBJ1-3; D remains ambiguous. V lost 5 bases and J lost 0, with 8 bases in between. Germline loops: CDR1 MNHNS, CDR2 SASEGT. The CDR3 extends over 14 amino acids. This chain's CDR3 is CASSQDYSGNTIYF. The CDR3 DNA reads as TGTGCCAGCAGTCAAGACTACTCTGGAAACACCATATATTTT.

This clonotype came up many times. The chain links TRBV5-5 to TRBJ1-4; no firm D call. The CDR3 loop spans 12 amino acids. The V end was cut by 3 bases, the J end by 8 bases, with 8 bases between. Germline CDR1 reads SGHKS; CDR2 reads YYEKEE (reference sequence). Here the CDR3 DNA reads TGTGCCAGCAGCTCTGCGGCCGAAAAACTGTTTTTT. Protein sequence: CASSSAAEKLFF.

The chain couples TRBV5-1 to TRBJ1-3; no reliable D call. This CDR3 region has 16 residues. V gave up 0 bases and J gave up 0 bases, with 10 bases separating them. CDR1 is SGHRS, CDR2 YFSETQ, per germline. DNA of the CDR3: TGCGCCAGCAGCTTGGACTGGGGAAGCTCTGGAAACACCATATATTTT. Amino acid sequence: CASSLDWGSSGNTIYF.

This clonotype has only a few counts. The chain recombines TRBV4-1 with TRBJ2-7; 8 nucleotides line up with TRBD2. Germline V gene data show CDR1 as MGHRA and CDR2 as YSYEKL. The CDR3 contains 16 residues. The trim removed 4 bases at V and 4 bases at J, leaving 12 bases unmatched. The CDR3 loop is CASSRPSGGDGYEQYF. In DNA, the CDR3 is TGCGCCAGCAGCCGACCGAGCGGGGGCGATGGGTACGAGCAGTACTTC.

This clonotype was observed a handful of times. This chain uses TRBV18 with TRBJ1-6, with D perhaps TRBD1 (5 bases). The CDR3 sequence is 19 residues long. Trimming stripped 0 bases from V and 0 bases from J, with 15 bases between. Germline V CDR1 and CDR2: KGHSH, LQKENI. This CDR3 is CASSPPMTEISSYNSPLHF. CDR3 in DNA: TGTGCCAGCTCACCACCGATGACAGAAATTAGCTCCTATAATTCACCCCTCCACTTT.

This clonotype has ten or more counts. The chain is built from TRBV5-1 and TRBJ1-5; the D is unclear. The V end was cut by 0 bases, the J end by 7 bases, with 8 bases between. The CDR3 length is 13 residues. The V gene's germline CDR1 is SGHRS and CDR2 YFSETQ. This CDR3 reads CASSLAGYQPQHF. For the CDR3, the DNA is TGCGCCAGCAGCTTGGCGGGGTACCAGCCCCAGCATTTT.

This clonotype was recorded at least ten times. The chain uses TRBV7-2 and TRBJ2-2, with no clear D. Germline V gene sequence: CDR1 SGHTA, CDR2 FQGNSA. There are 15 residues in the CDR3. The V and J ends lost 2 bases and 4 bases respectively, with 11 bases between them. The CDR3 sequence is CASSLTAPGTGELFF. The CDR3, as DNA: TGTGCCAGCAGCTTAACGGCGCCGGGCACCGGGGAGCTGTTTTTT.